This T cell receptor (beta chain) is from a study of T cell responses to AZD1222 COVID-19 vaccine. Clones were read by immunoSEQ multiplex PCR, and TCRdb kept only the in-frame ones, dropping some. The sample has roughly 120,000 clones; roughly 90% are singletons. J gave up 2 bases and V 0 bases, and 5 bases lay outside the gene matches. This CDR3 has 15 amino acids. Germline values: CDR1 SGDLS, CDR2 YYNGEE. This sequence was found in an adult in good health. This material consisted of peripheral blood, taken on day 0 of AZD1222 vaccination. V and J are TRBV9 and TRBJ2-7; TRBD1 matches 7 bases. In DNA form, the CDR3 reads TGTGCCAGCAGCGTAGAGGACAGGCCCACCTACGAGCAGTACTTC. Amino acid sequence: CASSVEDRPTYEQYF.